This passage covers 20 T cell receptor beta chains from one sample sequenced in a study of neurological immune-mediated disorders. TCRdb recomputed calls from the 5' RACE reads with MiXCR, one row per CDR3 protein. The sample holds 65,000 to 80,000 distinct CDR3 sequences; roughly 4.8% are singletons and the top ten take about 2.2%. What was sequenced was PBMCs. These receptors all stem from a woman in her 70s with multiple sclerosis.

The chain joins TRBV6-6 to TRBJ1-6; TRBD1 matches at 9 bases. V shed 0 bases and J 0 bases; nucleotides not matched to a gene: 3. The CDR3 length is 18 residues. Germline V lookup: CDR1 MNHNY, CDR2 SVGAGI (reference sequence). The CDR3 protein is CASSYSTGGSSYNSPLHF. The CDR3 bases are TGTGCCAGCAGTTACTCGACAGGGGGGAGCTCCTATAATTCACCCCTCCACTTT.

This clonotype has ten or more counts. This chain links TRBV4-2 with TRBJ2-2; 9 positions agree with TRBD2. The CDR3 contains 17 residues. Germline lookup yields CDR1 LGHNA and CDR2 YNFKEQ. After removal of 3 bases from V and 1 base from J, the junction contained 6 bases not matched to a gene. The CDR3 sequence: CASSQVRTSENTGELFF. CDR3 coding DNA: TGTGCCAGCAGCCAGGTCCGGACTAGCGAGAACACCGGGGAGCTGTTTTTT.

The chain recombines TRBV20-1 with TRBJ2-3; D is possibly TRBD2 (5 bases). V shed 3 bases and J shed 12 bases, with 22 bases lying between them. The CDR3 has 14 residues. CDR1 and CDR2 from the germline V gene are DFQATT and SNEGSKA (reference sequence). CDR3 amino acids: CSARDSGARRTQYF. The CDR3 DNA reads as TGCAGTGCTAGGGACTCTGGAGCGAGACGAACTCAGTATTTT.

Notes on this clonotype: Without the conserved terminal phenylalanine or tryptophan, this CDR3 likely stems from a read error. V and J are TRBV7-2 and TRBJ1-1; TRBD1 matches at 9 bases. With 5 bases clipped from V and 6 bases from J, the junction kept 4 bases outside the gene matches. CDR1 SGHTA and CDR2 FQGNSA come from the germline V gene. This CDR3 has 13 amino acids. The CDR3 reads CASSLRDRAEAFN. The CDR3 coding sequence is TGTGCCAGCAGCCTCCGGGACAGGGCTGAAGCTTTCAAT.

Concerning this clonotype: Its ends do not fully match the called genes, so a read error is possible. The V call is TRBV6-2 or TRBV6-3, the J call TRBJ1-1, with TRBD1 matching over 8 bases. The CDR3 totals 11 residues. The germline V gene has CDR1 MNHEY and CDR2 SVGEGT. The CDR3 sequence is CDSSRTGEAFF. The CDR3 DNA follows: TGTGACAGCAGTCGGACAGGGGAAGCTTTCTTT.

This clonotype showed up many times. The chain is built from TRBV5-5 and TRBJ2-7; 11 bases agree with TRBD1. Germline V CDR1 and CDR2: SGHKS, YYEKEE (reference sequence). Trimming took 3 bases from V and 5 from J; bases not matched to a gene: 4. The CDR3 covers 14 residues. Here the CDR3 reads CASSSGTGGNEQYF. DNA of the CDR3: TGTGCCAGCAGCTCCGGGACAGGGGGAAACGAGCAGTACTTC.

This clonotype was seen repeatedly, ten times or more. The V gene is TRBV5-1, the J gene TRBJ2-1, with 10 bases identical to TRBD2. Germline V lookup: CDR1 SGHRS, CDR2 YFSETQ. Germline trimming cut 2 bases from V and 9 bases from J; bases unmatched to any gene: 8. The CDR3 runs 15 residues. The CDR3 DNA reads TGCGCCAGCAGCTTTGCCGGGACTAGCGATAGTGAGCAGTTCTTC. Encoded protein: CASSFAGTSDSEQFF.

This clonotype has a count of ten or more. The CDR3 loop reads CASSSPGRGSNEQFF. The CDR3 region has the DNA TGTGCCAGCAGTTCCCCCGGGCGGGGTAGCAATGAGCAGTTCTTC. The J gene is TRBJ2-1, the V gene TRBV6-5; tentative D call: TRBD2 (6 bases). The V gene lost 4 bases and the J gene lost 6 bases, with 16 bases spanning the gap. This CDR3 contains 15 residues. CDR1 and CDR2 from the germline V gene are MNHEY and SVGAGI.

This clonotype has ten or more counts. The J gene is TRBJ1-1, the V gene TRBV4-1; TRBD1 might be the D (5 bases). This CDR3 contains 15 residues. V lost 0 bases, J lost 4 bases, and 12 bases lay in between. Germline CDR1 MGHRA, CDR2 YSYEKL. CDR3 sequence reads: CASSQDEGRGTEAFF. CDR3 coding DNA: TGCGCCAGCAGCCAAGATGAGGGGCGCGGCACTGAAGCTTTCTTT.

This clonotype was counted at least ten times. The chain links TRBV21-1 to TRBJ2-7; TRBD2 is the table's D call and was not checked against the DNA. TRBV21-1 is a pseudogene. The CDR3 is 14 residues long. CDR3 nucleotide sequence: TGTGCCAGCAGCAAATCCAGCGGGGCCTACGAGCAGTACTTC. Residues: CASSKSSGAYEQYF.

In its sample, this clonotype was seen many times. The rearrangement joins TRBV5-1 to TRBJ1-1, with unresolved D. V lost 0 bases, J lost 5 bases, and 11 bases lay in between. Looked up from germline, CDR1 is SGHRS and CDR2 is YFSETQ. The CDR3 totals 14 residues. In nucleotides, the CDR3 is TGCGCCAGCAGCTTGGTTCCCGGTGGAACTGAAGCTTTCTTT. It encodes CASSLVPGGTEAFF. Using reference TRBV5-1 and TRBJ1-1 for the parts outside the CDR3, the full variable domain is KAGVTQTPRYLIKTRGQQVTLSCSPISGHRSVSWYQQTPGQGLQFLFEYFSETQRNKGNFPGRFSGRQFSNSRSEMNVSTLELGDSALYLCASSLVPGGTEAFFGQGTRLTVV.

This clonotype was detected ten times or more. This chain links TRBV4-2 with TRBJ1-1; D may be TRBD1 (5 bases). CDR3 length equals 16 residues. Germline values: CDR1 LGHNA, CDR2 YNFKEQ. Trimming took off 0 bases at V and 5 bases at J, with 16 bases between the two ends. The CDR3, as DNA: TGTGCCAGCAGCCAAGATCGCAGGGTTGGGACGACTGAAGCTTTCTTT. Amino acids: CASSQDRRVGTTEAFF.

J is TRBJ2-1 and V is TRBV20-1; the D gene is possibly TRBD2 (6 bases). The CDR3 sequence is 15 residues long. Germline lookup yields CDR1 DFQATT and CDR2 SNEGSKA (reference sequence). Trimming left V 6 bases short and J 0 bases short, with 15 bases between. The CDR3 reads CSADTSGRSYNEQFF. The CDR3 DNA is TGCAGTGCCGACACCAGCGGGCGCTCCTACAATGAGCAGTTCTTC.

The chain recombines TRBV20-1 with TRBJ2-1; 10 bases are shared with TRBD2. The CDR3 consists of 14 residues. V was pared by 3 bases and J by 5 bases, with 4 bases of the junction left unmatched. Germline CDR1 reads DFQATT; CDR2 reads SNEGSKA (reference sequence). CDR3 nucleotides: TGCAGTGCTAGTCTAGCGGGAGTTAACAATGAGCAGTTCTTC. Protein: CSASLAGVNNEQFF.

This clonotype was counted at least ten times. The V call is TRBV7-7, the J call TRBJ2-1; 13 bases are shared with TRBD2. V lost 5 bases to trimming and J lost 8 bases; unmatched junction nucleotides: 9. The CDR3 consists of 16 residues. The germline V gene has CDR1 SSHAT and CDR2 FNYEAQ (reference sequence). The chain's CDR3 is CASSRRTSGSLDEQFF. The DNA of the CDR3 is TGTGCCAGCAGCCGACGGACTAGCGGGAGTTTAGATGAGCAGTTCTTC.

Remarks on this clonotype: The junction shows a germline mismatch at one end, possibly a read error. The CDR3 nucleotides read TGTGCCAGCAGTCTGTGGACAGGCGTCACAGATACTCAGTATTTT. This codes for CASSLWTGVTDTQYF. V gene TRBV27 combines with J gene TRBJ2-3; 7 bases are a match to TRBD1. This CDR3 spans 15 amino acids. Germline-derived CDR1 and CDR2 are MNHEY and SMNVEV (reference sequence).

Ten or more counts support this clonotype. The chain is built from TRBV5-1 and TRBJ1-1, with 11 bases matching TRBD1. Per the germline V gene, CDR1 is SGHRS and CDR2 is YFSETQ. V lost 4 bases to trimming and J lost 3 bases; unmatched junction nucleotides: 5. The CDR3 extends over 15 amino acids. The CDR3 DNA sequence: TGCGCCAGCAGCGCCGGACAGGGGGCGGACACTGAAGCTTTCTTT. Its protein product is CASSAGQGADTEAFF.

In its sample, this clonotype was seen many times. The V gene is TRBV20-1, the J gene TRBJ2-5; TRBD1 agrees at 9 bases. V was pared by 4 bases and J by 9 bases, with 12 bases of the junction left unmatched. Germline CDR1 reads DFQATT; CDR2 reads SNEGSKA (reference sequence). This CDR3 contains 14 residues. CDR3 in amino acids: CSATPKDRGFAQYF. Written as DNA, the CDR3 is TGCAGTGCTACGCCGAAAGACAGGGGGTTTGCCCAGTACTTC.

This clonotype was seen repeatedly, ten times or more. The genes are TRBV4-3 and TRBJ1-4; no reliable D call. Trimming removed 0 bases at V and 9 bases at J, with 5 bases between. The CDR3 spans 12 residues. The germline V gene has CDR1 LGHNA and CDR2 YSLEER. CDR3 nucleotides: TGCGCCAGCAGCCAAGACCGACAAAAACTGTTTTTT. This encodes CASSQDRQKLFF.

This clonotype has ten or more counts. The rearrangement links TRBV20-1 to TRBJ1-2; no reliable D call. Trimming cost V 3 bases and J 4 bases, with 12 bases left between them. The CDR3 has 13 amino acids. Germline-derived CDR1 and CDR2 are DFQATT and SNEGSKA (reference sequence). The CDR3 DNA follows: TGCAGTGCTAGCCCCCCCAGCCCCTATGGCTACACCTTC. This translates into CSASPPSPYGYTF.